The table lists the clone carrying this TCR beta chain with a few counts. The data were obtained in a study of blood T cell repertoires in COVID-19. V gave up 0 bases and J gave up 8 bases, with 11 bases separating them. Germline lookup yields CDR1 SGHRS and CDR2 YFSETQ. The CDR3 has 13 amino acids. Clones were read by immunoSEQ multiplex PCR, and TCRdb kept only the in-frame ones, dropping some. The table includes a few hundred thousand clones, under 95% detected once. The sequenced material came from PBMCs or T cells enriched from blood (not recorded which). The TCR sequence derives from a woman aged 25 to 39 who had recovered from COVID-19. The rearrangement links TRBV5-1 to TRBJ1-2; no clear D gene. CDR3: CASSLGGIEGYTF. As DNA, the CDR3 is TGCGCCAGCAGCTTGGGAGGAATAGAAGGCTACACCTTC.